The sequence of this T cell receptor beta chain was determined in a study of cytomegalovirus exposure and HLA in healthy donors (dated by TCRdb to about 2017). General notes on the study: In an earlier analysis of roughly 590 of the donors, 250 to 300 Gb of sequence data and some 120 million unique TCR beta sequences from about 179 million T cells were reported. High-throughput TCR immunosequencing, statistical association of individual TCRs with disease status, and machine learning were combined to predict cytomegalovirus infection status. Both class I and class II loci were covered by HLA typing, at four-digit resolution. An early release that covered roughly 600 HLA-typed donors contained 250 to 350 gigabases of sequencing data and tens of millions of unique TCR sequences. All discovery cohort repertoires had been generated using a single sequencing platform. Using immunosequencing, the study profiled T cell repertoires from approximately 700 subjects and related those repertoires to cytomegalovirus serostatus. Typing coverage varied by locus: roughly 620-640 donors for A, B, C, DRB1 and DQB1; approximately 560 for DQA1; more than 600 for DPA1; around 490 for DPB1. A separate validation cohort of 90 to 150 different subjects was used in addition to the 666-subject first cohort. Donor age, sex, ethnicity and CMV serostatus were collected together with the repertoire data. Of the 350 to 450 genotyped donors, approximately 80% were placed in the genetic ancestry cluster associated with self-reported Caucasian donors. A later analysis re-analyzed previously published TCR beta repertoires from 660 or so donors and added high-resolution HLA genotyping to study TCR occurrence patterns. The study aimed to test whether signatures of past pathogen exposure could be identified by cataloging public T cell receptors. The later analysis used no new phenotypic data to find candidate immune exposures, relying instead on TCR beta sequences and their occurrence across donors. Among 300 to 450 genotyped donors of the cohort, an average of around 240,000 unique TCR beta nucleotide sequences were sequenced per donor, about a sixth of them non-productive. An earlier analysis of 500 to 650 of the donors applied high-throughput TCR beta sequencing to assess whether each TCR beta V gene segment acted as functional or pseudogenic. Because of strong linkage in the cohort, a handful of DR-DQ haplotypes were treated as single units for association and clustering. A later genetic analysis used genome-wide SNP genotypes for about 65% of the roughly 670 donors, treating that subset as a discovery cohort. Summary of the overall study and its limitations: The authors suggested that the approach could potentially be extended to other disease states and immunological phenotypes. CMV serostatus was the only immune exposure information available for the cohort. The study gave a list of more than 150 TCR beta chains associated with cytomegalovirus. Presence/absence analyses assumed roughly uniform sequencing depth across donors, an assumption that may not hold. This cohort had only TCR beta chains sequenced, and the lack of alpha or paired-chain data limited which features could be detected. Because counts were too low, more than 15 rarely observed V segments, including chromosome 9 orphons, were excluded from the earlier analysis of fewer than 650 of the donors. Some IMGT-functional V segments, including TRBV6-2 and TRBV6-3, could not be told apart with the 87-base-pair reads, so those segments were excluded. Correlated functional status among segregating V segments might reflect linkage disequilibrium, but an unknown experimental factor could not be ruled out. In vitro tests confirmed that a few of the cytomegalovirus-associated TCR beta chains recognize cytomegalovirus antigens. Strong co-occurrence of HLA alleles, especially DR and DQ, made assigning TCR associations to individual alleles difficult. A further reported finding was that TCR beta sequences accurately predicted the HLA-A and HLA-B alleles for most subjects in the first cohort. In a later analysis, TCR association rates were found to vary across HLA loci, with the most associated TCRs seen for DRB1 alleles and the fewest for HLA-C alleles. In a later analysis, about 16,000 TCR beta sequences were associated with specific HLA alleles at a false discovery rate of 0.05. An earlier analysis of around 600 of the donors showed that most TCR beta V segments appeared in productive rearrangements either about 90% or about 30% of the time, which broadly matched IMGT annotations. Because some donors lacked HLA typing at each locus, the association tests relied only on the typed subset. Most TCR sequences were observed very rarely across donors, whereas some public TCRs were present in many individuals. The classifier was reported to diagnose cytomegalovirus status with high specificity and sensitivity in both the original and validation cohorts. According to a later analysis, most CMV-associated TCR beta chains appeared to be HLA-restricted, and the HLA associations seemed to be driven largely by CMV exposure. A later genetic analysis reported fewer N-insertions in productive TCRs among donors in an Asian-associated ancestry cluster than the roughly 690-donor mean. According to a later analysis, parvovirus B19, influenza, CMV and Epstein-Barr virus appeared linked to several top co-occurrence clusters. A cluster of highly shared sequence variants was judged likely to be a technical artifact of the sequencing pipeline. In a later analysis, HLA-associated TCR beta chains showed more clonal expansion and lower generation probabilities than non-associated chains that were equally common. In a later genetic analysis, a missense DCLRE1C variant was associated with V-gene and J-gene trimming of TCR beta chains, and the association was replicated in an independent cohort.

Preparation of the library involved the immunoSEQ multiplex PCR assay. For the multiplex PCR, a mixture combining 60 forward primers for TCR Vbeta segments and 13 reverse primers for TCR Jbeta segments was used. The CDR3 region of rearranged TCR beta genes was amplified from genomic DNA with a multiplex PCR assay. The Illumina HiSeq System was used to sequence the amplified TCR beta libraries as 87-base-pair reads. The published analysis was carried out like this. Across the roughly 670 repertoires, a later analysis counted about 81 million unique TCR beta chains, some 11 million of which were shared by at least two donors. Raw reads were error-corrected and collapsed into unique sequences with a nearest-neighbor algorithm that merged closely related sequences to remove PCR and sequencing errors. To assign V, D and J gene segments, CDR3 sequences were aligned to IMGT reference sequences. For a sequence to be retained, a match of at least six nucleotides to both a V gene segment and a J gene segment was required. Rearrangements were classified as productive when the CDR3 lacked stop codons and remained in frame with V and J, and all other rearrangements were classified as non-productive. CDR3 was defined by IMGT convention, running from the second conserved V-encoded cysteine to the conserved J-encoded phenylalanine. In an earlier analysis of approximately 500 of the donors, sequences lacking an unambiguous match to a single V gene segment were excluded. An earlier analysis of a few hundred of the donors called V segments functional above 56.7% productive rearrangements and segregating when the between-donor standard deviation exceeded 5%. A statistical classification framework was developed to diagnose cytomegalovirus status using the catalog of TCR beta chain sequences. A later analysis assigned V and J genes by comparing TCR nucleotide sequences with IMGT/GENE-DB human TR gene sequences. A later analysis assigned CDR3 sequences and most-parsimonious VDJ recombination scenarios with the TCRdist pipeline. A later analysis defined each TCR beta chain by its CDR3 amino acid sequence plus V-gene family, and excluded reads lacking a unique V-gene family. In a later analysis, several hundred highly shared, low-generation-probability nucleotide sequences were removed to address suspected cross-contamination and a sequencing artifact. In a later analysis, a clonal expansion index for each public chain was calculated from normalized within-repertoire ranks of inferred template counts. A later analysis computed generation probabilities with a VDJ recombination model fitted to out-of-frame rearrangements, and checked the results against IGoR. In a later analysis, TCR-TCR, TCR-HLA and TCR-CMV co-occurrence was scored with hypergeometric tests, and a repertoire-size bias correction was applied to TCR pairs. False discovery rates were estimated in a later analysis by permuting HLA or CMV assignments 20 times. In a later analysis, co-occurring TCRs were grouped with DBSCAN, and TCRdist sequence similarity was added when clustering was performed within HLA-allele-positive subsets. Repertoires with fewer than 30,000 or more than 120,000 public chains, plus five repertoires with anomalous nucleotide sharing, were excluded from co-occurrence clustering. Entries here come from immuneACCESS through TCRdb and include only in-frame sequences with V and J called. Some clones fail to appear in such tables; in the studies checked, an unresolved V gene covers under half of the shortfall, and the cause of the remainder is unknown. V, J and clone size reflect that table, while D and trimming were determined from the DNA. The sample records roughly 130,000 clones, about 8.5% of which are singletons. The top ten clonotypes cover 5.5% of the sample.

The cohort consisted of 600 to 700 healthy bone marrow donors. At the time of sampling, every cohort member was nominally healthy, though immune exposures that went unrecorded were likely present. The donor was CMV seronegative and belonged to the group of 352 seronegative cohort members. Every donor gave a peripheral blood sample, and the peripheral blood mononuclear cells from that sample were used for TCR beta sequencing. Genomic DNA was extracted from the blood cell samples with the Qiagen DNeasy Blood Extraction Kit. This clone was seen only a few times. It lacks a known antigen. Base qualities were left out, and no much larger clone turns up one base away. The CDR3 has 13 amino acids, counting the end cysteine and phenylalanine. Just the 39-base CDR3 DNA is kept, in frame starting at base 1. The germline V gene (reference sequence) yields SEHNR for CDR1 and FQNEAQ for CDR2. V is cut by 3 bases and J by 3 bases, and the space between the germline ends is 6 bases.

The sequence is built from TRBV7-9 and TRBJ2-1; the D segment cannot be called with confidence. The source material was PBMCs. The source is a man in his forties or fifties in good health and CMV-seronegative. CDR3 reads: CASSFPSYNEQFF. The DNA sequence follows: TGTGCCAGCAGCTTCCCCAGCTACAATGAGCAGTTCTTC.